Following are 28 T cell receptor beta chains from one sample sequenced in a study of neurological immune-mediated disorders. TCRdb independently ran MiXCR on the 5' RACE reads; one entry per CDR3 protein. The sample comprises approximately 48,000 distinct CDR3 sequences, about 15% of which are singletons, and under 4.5% rests with the top ten. Sequenced: PBMCs. These receptors originate from a man aged 55 to 70 in good health.

This clonotype was detected many times. The CDR3 DNA reads as TGCAGTGCTAGAGGTGGAGGGAGAGGGAACATTCAGTACTTC. Translation gives CSARGGGRGNIQYF. The chain is built from TRBV20-1 and TRBJ2-4; D may be TRBD2 (6 bases). The V gene's germline CDR1 is DFQATT and CDR2 SNEGSKA (reference sequence). This CDR3 has 14 residues. V was cut by 1 base and J by 7 bases, with 14 bases left in between.

This clonotype has at least ten counts. The J gene is TRBJ2-1, the V gene TRBV18; 8 bases align to TRBD2. This CDR3 region has 17 residues. The junction had 7 bases not matched to a gene; V was cut back by 3 bases and J by 0 bases. From germline, CDR1 is KGHSH and CDR2 LQKENI. The CDR3 region is CASSPPIAGSSYNEQFF. CDR3 nucleotides: TGTGCCAGCTCACCCCCTATAGCGGGAAGCTCCTACAATGAGCAGTTCTTC. The full variable domain, completed using reference TRBV18 and TRBJ2-1, is NAGVMQNPRHLVRRRGQEARLRCSPMKGHSHVYWYRQLPEEGLKFMVYLQKENIIDESGMPKERFSAEFPKEGPSILRIQQVVRGDSAAYFCASSPPIAGSSYNEQFFGPGTRLTVL.

This clonotype was found many times. V is TRBV6-5 and J is TRBJ2-1; D remains ambiguous. This CDR3 comprises 15 residues. CDR1 is MNHEY and CDR2 is SVGAGI in the germline V gene. Trimming took 0 bases from V and 8 from J, leaving 14 bases between them. The CDR3 sequence is CASSYSNQPPDEQFF. The CDR3 DNA reads as TGTGCCAGCAGTTACTCGAATCAGCCCCCGGATGAGCAGTTCTTC.

This clonotype was detected ten times or more. The CDR3 bases are TGTGCCAGCACCAGCTACAGGGGTGAGCAGTTCTTC. Protein: CASTSYRGEQFF. The chain has TRBV12-3 or TRBV12-4 and TRBJ2-1, with 7 bases identical to TRBD1. The CDR3 covers 12 residues. Trimming took 7 bases from V and 9 from J; bases not matched to a gene: 6.

V and J are TRBV20-1 and TRBJ2-5, with 9 bases lining up with TRBD2. CDR3 length equals 15 residues. With V trimmed by 5 bases and J by 2 bases, 9 bases remained unmatched. Looked up from germline, CDR1 is DFQATT and CDR2 is SNEGSKA (reference sequence). The CDR3 loop reads CSAGGLAGPQETQYF. The CDR3 DNA reads as TGCAGTGCTGGAGGGCTAGCGGGGCCTCAAGAGACCCAGTACTTC.

In its sample, this clonotype was seen many times. The J gene is TRBJ2-5, the V gene TRBV20-1; no clear D gene. The V end was cut by 0 bases, the J end by 5 bases, with 10 bases between. The CDR3 runs 13 residues. The V gene's germline CDR1 is DFQATT and CDR2 SNEGSKA (reference sequence). CDR3 sequence: CSARDRLRETQYF. For the CDR3, the DNA is TGCAGTGCTAGAGATAGGCTTCGGGAGACCCAGTACTTC.

This clonotype was picked up many times. V gene TRBV20-1 combines with J gene TRBJ2-7; 9 nucleotides match TRBD1. Trimming took 6 bases from V and 7 from J; bases not matched to a gene: 10. The CDR3 runs 13 residues. CDR1 is DFQATT and CDR2 is SNEGSKA in the germline V gene (reference sequence). The CDR3 coding sequence is TGCAGTGCATTAGGACAGGGGTCGGAAGAGCAGTACTTC. Its translation is CSALGQGSEEQYF.

This chain uses TRBV10-3 with TRBJ2-5, with D maybe TRBD1 (6 bases). This CDR3 spans 13 amino acids. Germline CDR1 reads ENHRY; CDR2 reads SYGVKD. V shed 10 bases and J shed 3 bases, with 15 bases lying between them. The CDR3 DNA sequence: TGTGCCAGTACGTACAGGGTTGAAGAGACCCAGTACTTC. It is translated as CASTYRVEETQYF.

There are many counts of this clonotype. This rearrangement joins TRBV5-1 to TRBJ1-2; weak D call: TRBD1 (6 bases). The V gene's germline CDR1 is SGHRS and CDR2 YFSETQ. The CDR3 has 16 amino acids. Deletions cut 0 bases from V and 8 bases from J, with 20 bases between. CDR3 sequence (DNA): TGCGCCAGCAGCTTGGCCATACAGGGAGCCTCTGGCGGCTACACCTTC. Residues: CASSLAIQGASGGYTF.

This clonotype has ten or more counts. This chain links TRBV28 with TRBJ2-4; D not resolved. V was shortened by 6 bases and J by 9 bases, with 15 bases between the two germline ends. Germline-derived CDR1 and CDR2 are MDHEN and SYDVKM. The CDR3 is 13 amino acids. DNA of the CDR3: TGTGCCAGCAGCTCCCTGGCCCGGGTCATTCAGTACTTC. Its translation: CASSSLARVIQYF.

As concerns this clonotype: It is likely a read error, because the conserved phenylalanine at the end of the CDR3 is missing. This sequence joins TRBV3-1 and TRBJ2-1, with D uncertain. Trimming removed 2 bases from V and 0 bases from J, with 11 bases in between. This CDR3 has 16 residues. Germline V CDR1 and CDR2: LGHDT, YNNKEL (reference sequence). The CDR3 sequence is CASSQFLESSYNEQFL. Here the CDR3 DNA reads TGTGCCAGCAGCCAATTTCTGGAAAGCTCCTACAATGAGCAGTTCCTC.

This clonotype was seen more than once but under ten times. The chain joins TRBV20-1 to TRBJ1-2; D remains unclear. The germline V gene encodes CDR1 DFQATT and CDR2 SNEGSKA (reference sequence). The CDR3 sequence is 15 residues long. V lost 6 bases to trimming and J lost 0 bases, with 17 bases between them. CDR3 sequence: CSAREMGRTNYGYTF. The CDR3 DNA reads TGCAGTGCCCGTGAAATGGGGAGAACTAACTATGGCTACACCTTC.

This clonotype was seen at least ten times. This chain uses TRBV5-1 with TRBJ2-3; D may be TRBD1 (6 bases). Per the germline V gene, CDR1 is SGHRS and CDR2 is YFSETQ. The CDR3 has 14 residues. V lost 4 bases, J lost 3 bases, and 12 bases lay in between. CDR3 coding DNA: TGCGCCAGCAGCCCAAGCCAGGGGACAGATACGCAGTATTTT. It translates to CASSPSQGTDTQYF.

The rearrangement joins TRBV19 to TRBJ2-1; 11 nucleotides match TRBD2. CDR3 size: 16 residues. V dropped 5 bases and J dropped 3; count of bases not matched to a gene: 6. Germline lookup yields CDR1 LNHDA and CDR2 SQIVND (reference sequence). CDR3 nucleotide sequence: TGTGCCAGTAGTTTTAGCGGGAGGGGATTCTACAATGAGCAGTTCTTC. The encoded protein is CASSFSGRGFYNEQFF.

The chain recombines TRBV12-3 or TRBV12-4 with TRBJ2-5; D uncertain. The CDR3 has 13 residues. V was clipped by 10 bases and J by 5 bases, with 17 bases between them. The CDR3 DNA follows: TGTGCCAACTCCCTCCGGTGGAAGGAGACCCAGTACTTC. Residues: CANSLRWKETQYF.

This clonotype was recorded at least ten times. The chain combines TRBV3-1 with TRBJ2-1, with 9 nucleotides matching TRBD2. This CDR3 comprises 17 residues. CDR1 is LGHDT and CDR2 is YNNKEL in the germline V gene (reference sequence). V lost 0 bases, J lost 4 bases, and 7 bases stayed unmatched. CDR3 DNA: TGTGCCAGCAGCCAAGATGTCGCTAGCGGGGCATACAATGAGCAGTTCTTC. This translates into CASSQDVASGAYNEQFF.

This clonotype has ten or more counts. The gene calls are TRBV20-1 and TRBJ1-1; the D gene is possibly TRBD1 (5 bases). This CDR3 region has 14 residues. Trimming removed 6 bases from V and 4 bases from J, with 18 bases in between. The V gene's germline CDR1 is DFQATT and CDR2 SNEGSKA (reference sequence). CDR3 DNA: TGCAGTGCCCTAGGCAGGGATCGGTCCACTGAAGCTTTCTTT. It translates to CSALGRDRSTEAFF.

This clonotype was counted at least ten times. The rearrangement uses TRBV9 and TRBJ2-7; 8 nucleotides align to TRBD2. The germline V gene encodes CDR1 SGDLS and CDR2 YYNGEE. J was trimmed by 3 bases and V by 4 bases; bases with no gene match: 6. This CDR3 comprises 14 residues. CDR3 coding DNA: TGTGCCAGCAGCCCCGGGGGGGCGAGCTACGAGCAGTACTTC. It codes for CASSPGGASYEQYF.

This clonotype was seen many times. The chain carries TRBV28 and TRBJ2-4; D is possibly TRBD1 (6 bases). Germline assignment: CDR1 MDHEN and CDR2 SYDVKM. With 4 bases removed from V and 2 bases from J, the gap between germline ends came to 15 bases. The CDR3 extends over 16 amino acids. The CDR3 region has the DNA TGTGCCAGCAGTTCCCCGGGGCAGGGGCCCAAAAACATTCAGTACTTC. Amino acids: CASSSPGQGPKNIQYF.

In this sample, this clonotype turned up many times. The V call is TRBV20-1, the J call TRBJ2-5; 11 bases are a match to TRBD2. CDR3 size: 15 residues. After removal of 0 bases from V and 4 bases from J, the junction contained 4 bases not matched to a gene. The germline gives CDR1 DFQATT, CDR2 SNEGSKA (reference sequence). The CDR3 nucleotides read TGCAGTGCTAGAGATTTAGCGGGAGGGAGAGAGACCCAGTACTTC. Protein product: CSARDLAGGRETQYF.

This clonotype was seen at least ten times. The rearrangement joins TRBV3-1 to TRBJ1-5; D ambiguous. In germline, CDR1 is LGHDT, CDR2 YNNKEL (reference sequence). Trimming stripped 0 bases from V and 4 bases from J, with 4 bases between. This CDR3 is built from 13 residues. CDR3 sequence (DNA): TGTGCCAGCAGCCAAGACAGAAATCAGCCCCAGCATTTT. It encodes CASSQDRNQPQHF.

This clonotype was observed at least ten times. V usage is TRBV4-2 and J usage is TRBJ2-1; 11 bases are a match to TRBD1. With 0 bases clipped from V and 0 bases from J, the junction kept 7 bases outside the gene matches. CDR1 LGHNA and CDR2 YNFKEQ come from the germline V gene. The CDR3 contains 19 residues. CDR3 sequence: CASSQDWDRGSSSYNEQFF. The CDR3 region has the DNA TGTGCCAGCAGCCAAGATTGGGACAGGGGGTCGAGCTCCTACAATGAGCAGTTCTTC.

This clonotype was observed many times. The V gene is TRBV29-1, the J gene TRBJ1-1; the D gene is possibly TRBD1 (5 bases). The germline V gene encodes CDR1 SQVTM and CDR2 ANQGSEA. The CDR3 spans 12 residues. Trimming took off 5 bases at V and 4 bases at J, with 11 bases between the two ends. In nucleotides, the CDR3 is TGCAGCGTTAGGTTCGGGGGCACTGAAGCTTTCTTT. It encodes CSVRFGGTEAFF.

The count of this clonotype is one. The V call is TRBV18, the J call TRBJ1-4; D is perhaps TRBD1 (5 bases). V was trimmed by 3 bases and J by 8 bases, leaving 10 bases between them. CDR3 length: 13 residues. The germline V gene has CDR1 KGHSH and CDR2 LQKENI. CDR3 sequence: CASSPGTWEKLFF. Here the CDR3 DNA reads TGTGCCAGCTCACCTGGGACCTGGGAAAAACTGTTTTTT.

This clonotype showed up many times. V and J are TRBV19 and TRBJ1-1, with D unresolved. The V end lost 2 bases, the J end lost 0 bases, and 10 bases lay between the germline ends. The CDR3 has 15 residues. The germline CDR1 and CDR2 sequences are LNHDA and SQIVND (reference sequence). The CDR3 DNA reads TGTGCCAGTAGTATAAAGAGGCAGATGAACACTGAAGCTTTCTTT. This translates into CASSIKRQMNTEAFF.

This clonotype was counted a single time. One end of the junction varies from germline; a read error may be responsible. The chain uses TRBV7-2 and TRBJ1-4; 7 bases are shared with TRBD1. Germline V gene lookup returns CDR1 SGHTA and CDR2 FQGNSA. The CDR3 covers 15 residues. The CDR3 loop is CVSSVRQGINEKLFF. The CDR3 DNA reads as TGTGTCAGCAGCGTCCGACAGGGCATTAATGAAAAACTGTTTTTT.

This clonotype was picked up many times. This chain connects TRBV6-1 to TRBJ1-5; tentatively, D is TRBD1 (5 bases). This CDR3 comprises 14 residues. Germline lookup yields CDR1 MNHNS and CDR2 SASEGT. V was cut by 7 bases and J by 3 bases, with 13 bases left in between. The CDR3 DNA follows: TGTGCCAGCACCGCGGGGGGGGTCAATCAGCCCCAGCATTTT. Amino acid sequence: CASTAGGVNQPQHF.

The gene calls are TRBV20-1 and TRBJ1-2; 10 nucleotides match TRBD1. Germline loops: CDR1 DFQATT, CDR2 SNEGSKA (reference sequence). Trimming removed 5 bases from V and 10 bases from J; junction bases left unmatched: 7. The CDR3 is 12 amino acids. The CDR3 protein is CSAGTGDYFYTF. The CDR3 DNA is TGCAGTGCTGGGACAGGGGACTATTTCTACACCTTC.